This TCR beta chain is from a study of human T cells and chemical hapten exposure. In the study overall: Weekly administration of diphenylcyclopropenone to the scalp of patients continued throughout the approximately 24-week study.

TCRdb re-called the RACE reads with MiXCR, one entry per CDR3 protein. The sample contains a few hundred thousand distinct CDR3 sequences, 4.8% of which appear only once. Documented time point: patch test 1, 2 weeks after DPC sensitization. Stated treatment: therapeutic diphenylcyclopropenone sensitization with weekly scalp DPC. Alopecia patients, 18 to 70 years old and DPC-suitable, served as donors. CDR1 MNHEY and CDR2 SVGAGI come from the germline V gene. The CDR3 covers 13 residues. V dropped 4 bases and J dropped 8 bases, with 12 bases sitting between them. This clonotype was recorded many times. Here the sequenced sample was whole blood, taken in connection with sensitization to the hapten diphenylcyclopropenone (DPC). This clonotype originated in a woman in her fifties or sixties with alopecia areata. Some clones in this sample may be carry-over from other donors' samples. The chain joins TRBV6-5 to TRBJ2-1; D gene uncertain. The CDR3 bases are TGTGCCAGCAGTTTCCCCGGGTTAGATGAGCAGTTCTTC. Translation gives CASSFPGLDEQFF.